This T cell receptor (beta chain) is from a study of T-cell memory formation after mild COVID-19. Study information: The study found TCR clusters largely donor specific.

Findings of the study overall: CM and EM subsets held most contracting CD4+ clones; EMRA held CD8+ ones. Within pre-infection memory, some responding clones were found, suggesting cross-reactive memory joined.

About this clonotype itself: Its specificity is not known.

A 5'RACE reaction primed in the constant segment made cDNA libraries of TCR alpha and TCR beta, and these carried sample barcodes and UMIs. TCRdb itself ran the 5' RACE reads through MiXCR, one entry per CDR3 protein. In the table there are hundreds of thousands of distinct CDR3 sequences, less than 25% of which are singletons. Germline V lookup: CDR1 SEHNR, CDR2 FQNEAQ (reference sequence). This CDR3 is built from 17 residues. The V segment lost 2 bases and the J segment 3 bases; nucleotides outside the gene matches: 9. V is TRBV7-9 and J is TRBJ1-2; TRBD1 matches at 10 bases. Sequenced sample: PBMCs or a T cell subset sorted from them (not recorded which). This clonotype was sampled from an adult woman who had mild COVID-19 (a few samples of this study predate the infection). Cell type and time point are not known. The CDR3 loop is CASSLFEWTGGHYGYTF. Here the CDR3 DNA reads TGTGCCAGCAGCTTATTTGAGTGGACAGGGGGGCACTATGGCTACACCTTC.